The rows below give T cell receptor beta chains drawn from one sample of a study of blood T cells in healthy people across ages. MiXCR, run by TCRdb on the 5' RACE reads, gives a single entry per CDR3 protein. Found here are around 1,500,000 distinct CDR3 sequences, about 43% of them singletons; the top ten hold 6.5% to 10%. The material sequenced was blood. The receptors come from a woman younger than 30 in good health. The CDR3 runs from the conserved cysteine through the conserved F or W. Clone size is not always given. Where it is, it says once, few, many or a class for expanded clones.

clone_size v_call cdr3_aa
NA TRBV4-2 CASCQVGMAGRETQYF
NA TRBV3-1 CASSHRDRQEGYGYTF
few TRBV28 CASSRPTSPKFTDTQYF
few TRBV12-3/TRBV12-4 CASSLEQGGQTQYF
NA TRBV12-5 CASGLYRPDSNQPQHF
NA TRBV4-1 CASSQDFLAGGIQETQYF
NA TRBV6-5 CASSDREAYGYTF
NA TRBV10-3 CAISESGGPTLVKTQYF
NA TRBV7-8 CASSLGGTTQGTDTQYF
few TRBV20-1 CSARDPWGPLINYGYTF
few TRBV7-2 CATREGASYGYTF
NA TRBV6-5 CASSPEDRGNTEAFF
few TRBV12-3/TRBV12-4 CASRGSGGPNTEAFF
few TRBV12-3/TRBV12-4 CASSFEGVRLFF
NA TRBV6-5 CASLPFGAPNTGELFF
few TRBV18 CASSYGQYLSYEQYF
NA TRBV6-1 CASWGTSGSYNEQFF
NA TRBV12-3/TRBV12-4 CASSLGQGANQPQHF
NA TRBV28 CASSSGDREAYGYTF
NA TRBV29-1 CSVRAQNDVDEQYF
few TRBV11-2 CASSLSLAGDNEQFF
NA TRBV20-1 CSATATSGMKASYEQYF
NA TRBV5-1 CASSLDYHNEQFF
once TRBV20-1 CSATGLDTGGGGEKLFF
NA TRBV2 CASRGSGRRYGDNEQFF
NA TRBV10-3 CAISGLAPSNYNEQFF
NA TRBV6-5 CASRIGTYNEQFF
few TRBV12-3/TRBV12-4 CASTRGGGAYNEQYF
NA TRBV27 CASSLLAGGQEAQYF
NA TRBV25-1 CASSEYRHGSRETQYF
NA TRBV6-4 CASYGTVRYEQYF
NA TRBV28 CASSGGGIRVAIYF
NA TRBV29-1 CSVDKGSLYNEQYF
NA TRBV6-2/TRBV6-3 CASSFDRDYTF
many TRBV20-1 CSASQLAGQKDEQYF
few TRBV9 CASSPRASGGPDGTQYF
NA TRBV20-1 CSARTGRNEKLFF
few TRBV3-1 CASSQASPITEAFF
NA TRBV28 CASSSAGGGNYEQYF
NA TRBV6-5 CASRKTVMNTEAFF
many TRBV2 CASSEPLNNEQYF
few TRBV20-1 CSAPGTYGYTF
few TRBV9 CASSVQSNSPLHF
few TRBV6-1 CASTPTQGSGYGYTF
NA TRBV13 CASSLWSSLDTEAFF
NA TRBV27 CASGSLGRVQGEQYF
NA TRBV5-1 CASSSSDRGRYEQYF
NA TRBV12-3/TRBV12-4 CASSFVGAGGEQFF
NA TRBV6-5 CASSYSKAGRPYEQYF
NA TRBV12-3/TRBV12-4 CASSYAPGGTGELFF
NA TRBV9 CASSVGGGGQRGDTQYF
many TRBV29-1 CSVEDLDIQETQYF
NA TRBV4-1 CASTHPLGGRDEKLFF
NA TRBV2 CASGRGAFTDTQYF
NA TRBV2 CASSATGSREETQYF
NA TRBV7-3 CASSLMGGLNPETQYF
few TRBV6-2/TRBV6-3 CASRPGGRTVTDTQYF